This T cell receptor (beta chain) was found in a study of blood T cell repertoires in COVID-19. As for the study in general: The United States, Italy and Spain provided the acute and convalescent COVID-19 samples.

In the authors' methods: By means of reference gene primer amplification, nucleated cell counts were estimated. The repertoire was sequenced with immunoSEQ multiplex PCR; TCRdb's copy has only in-frame clones and lacks some. That table is the source of V, J and clone size, and D and trimming were worked out from the DNA. The sample lists fewer than 400,000 clones; about nine tenths were seen once. This CDR3 is 15 amino acids long. Germline-derived CDR1 and CDR2 are MNHEY and SMNVEV (reference sequence). V was cut by 3 bases and J by 3 bases, with 14 bases left in between. Study members were between about 18 and 100 years old and lived in 25 or so US regions. Among Cohort 3 donors, those recovered had two negative PCRs, clearance, or symptom resolution.

The sample taken for sequencing was PBMCs or T cells enriched from blood (not recorded which). The sequence came from a man younger than 40 who had recovered from COVID-19. The V gene is TRBV27, the J gene TRBJ1-1, with D possibly matching TRBD1 (5 bases). The CDR3 loop reads CASSFIGTGDTEAFF. The CDR3 bases are TGTGCCAGCAGTTTTATAGGGACGGGAGACACTGAAGCTTTCTTT.